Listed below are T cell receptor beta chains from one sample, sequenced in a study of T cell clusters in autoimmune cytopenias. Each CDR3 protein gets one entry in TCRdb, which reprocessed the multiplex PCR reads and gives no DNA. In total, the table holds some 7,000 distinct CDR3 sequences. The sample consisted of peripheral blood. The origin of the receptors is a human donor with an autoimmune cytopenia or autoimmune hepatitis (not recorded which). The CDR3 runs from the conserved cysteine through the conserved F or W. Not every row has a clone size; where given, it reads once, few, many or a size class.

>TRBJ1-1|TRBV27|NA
CASYGGTGGGTEAFF
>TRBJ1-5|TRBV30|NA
CAWSVGRRQHF
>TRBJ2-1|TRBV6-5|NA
CASSYSWGRYNEQFF
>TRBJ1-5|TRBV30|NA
CAWSPGGSNQPQHF
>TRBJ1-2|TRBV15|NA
CATSRDQAANYGYTF
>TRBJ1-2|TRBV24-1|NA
CATSDPTNYGYTF
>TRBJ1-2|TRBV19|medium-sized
CASGEGNFYGYTF
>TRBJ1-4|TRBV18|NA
CASSDWGTSEKLFF
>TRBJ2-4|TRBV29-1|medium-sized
CSVEDLGTGGNIQYF
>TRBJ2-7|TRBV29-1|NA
CSVGSGRALAYNEQYF
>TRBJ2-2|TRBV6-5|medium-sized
CASSYSIGTHTGELFF
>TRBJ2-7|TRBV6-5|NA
CASSSPVGPYEQYF
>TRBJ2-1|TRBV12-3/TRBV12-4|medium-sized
CASSPGGYEQFF
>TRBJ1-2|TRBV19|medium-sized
CASSTHPGQRSNYGYTF
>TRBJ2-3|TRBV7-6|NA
CASSLGATITYTQYF
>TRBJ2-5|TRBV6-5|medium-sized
CASSPDRGRETQYF
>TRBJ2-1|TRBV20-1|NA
CSGGDYNEQFF
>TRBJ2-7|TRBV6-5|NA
CASSRGVYEQYF
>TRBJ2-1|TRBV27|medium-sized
CASSLWGHHNEQFF
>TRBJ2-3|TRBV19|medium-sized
CASSMFGTSGARTDTQYF
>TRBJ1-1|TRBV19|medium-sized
CASRNHGRQGAREAFF
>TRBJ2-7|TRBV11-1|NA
CASSLNGLDYEQYF
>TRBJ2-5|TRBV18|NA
CASSPNTTRRGTQYF
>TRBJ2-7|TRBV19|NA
CASGTGHPYEQYF
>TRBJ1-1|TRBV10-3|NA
CAISEPGRMNTEAFF
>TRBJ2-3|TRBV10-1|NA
CASSESEGAGITDTQYF
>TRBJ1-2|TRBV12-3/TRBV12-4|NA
CASSPDRVGQDGYTF
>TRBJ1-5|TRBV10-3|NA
CAISGQDNQPQHF